These 26 T cell receptor beta chains came from one sample sequenced in a study of OX40 agonist ivuxolimab in advanced cancers. Repertoires were generated with immunoSEQ multiplex PCR, while TCRdb's copy carries only in-frame clones and drops some. Here the sample spans under 100,000 clones, nearly 90% being singletons. Material: CD4+ or CD8+ T cells sorted from blood, obtained in a trial of the OX40 agonist ivuxolimab. The receptor set was obtained from an adult with an advanced solid tumor such as melanoma, head and neck, liver or kidney cancer.

CDR3 bases: TGCGCCAGCAGCCAAGCGGGAGGGAGGACCTACGAGCAGTACTTC. Translated, it gives CASSQAGGRTYEQYF. This rearrangement joins TRBV5-1 to TRBJ2-7; the match to TRBD2 covers 10 bases. With V trimmed by 4 bases and J by 2 bases, 6 bases remained unmatched. Germline CDR1 is SGHRS and CDR2 is YFSETQ. This CDR3 has 15 amino acids.

This clone is a singleton in its sample. The chain is built from TRBV27 and TRBJ2-7; D is perhaps TRBD1 (6 bases). V was clipped by 6 bases and J by 10 bases, with 25 bases between them. In germline, CDR1 is MNHEY, CDR2 SMNVEV (reference sequence). CDR3 size: 15 residues. The DNA of the CDR3 is TGTGCCAGCAGACCTCATCAGGGGCCCGCTCCCGTTCAGTACTTC. Its protein is CASRPHQGPAPVQYF.

The chain uses TRBV10-3 and TRBJ1-4, with D possibly TRBD1 on 5 matching bases. CDR1 is ENHRY and CDR2 is SYGVKD in the germline V gene. Deletions cut 3 bases from V and 8 bases from J, with 13 bases between. The length of the CDR3 is 14 residues. CDR3 amino acids: CAISDLREGEKLFF. The CDR3 region has the DNA TGTGCCATCAGTGATTTAAGGGAGGGGGAAAAACTGTTTTTT.

The chain uses TRBV10-2 and TRBJ2-1; D unclear. Germline CDR1 and CDR2: WSHSY and SAAADI. The length of the CDR3 is 17 residues. The V gene lost 6 bases and the J gene lost 2 bases, with 20 bases spanning the gap. DNA of the CDR3: TGCGCCAGCAGAGACGTCCTAAAATCCGAGACCTACAATGAGCAGTTCTTC. It is translated as CASRDVLKSETYNEQFF.

The gene calls are TRBV6-6 and TRBJ1-4, with TRBD1 identical over 7 bases. This CDR3 spans 14 amino acids. Per the germline V gene, CDR1 is MNHNY and CDR2 is SVGAGI (reference sequence). J lost 7 bases, V lost 8 bases, and 10 bases had no gene match. The CDR3 DNA reads as TGTGCCAGCCAAAGAGACAGGGCTTCTGAAAAACTGTTTTTT. Residues: CASQRDRASEKLFF.

The rearrangement links TRBV5-1 to TRBJ2-5; a weak D match, TRBD2 (6 bases). CDR3 length: 13 residues. Germline V lookup: CDR1 SGHRS, CDR2 YFSETQ. The V end was cut by 5 bases, the J end by 5 bases, with 13 bases between. For the CDR3, the DNA is TGCGCCAGCAGAGCCCCGGAGGGGGAGACCCAGTACTTC. Translated: CASRAPEGETQYF.

CDR3 nucleotides: TGTGCCAGCAAGGGACACCAGACCTACGAGCAGTACTTC. Protein: CASKGHQTYEQYF. J is TRBJ2-7 and V is TRBV2, with D possibly matching TRBD1 (6 bases). This CDR3 comprises 13 residues. Germline-derived CDR1 and CDR2 are SNHLY and FYNNEI. V was clipped by 7 bases and J by 2 bases, with 12 bases between them.

The chain has TRBV5-1 and TRBJ2-1; D is tentatively TRBD1 or TRBD2 (5 bases each). V lost 4 bases and J 5 bases, leaving 16 bases between the germline ends. The CDR3 runs to 15 residues. CDR1 and CDR2 (germline): SGHRS, YFSETQ. The CDR3 DNA reads TGCGCCAGCAGCCCCCGGGACCCCAGTAACAATGAGCAGTTCTTC. Its protein is CASSPRDPSNNEQFF.

The J gene is TRBJ1-6, the V gene TRBV7-2; possibly TRBD1 for D (5 bases). This CDR3 has 16 residues. Germline assignment: CDR1 SGHTA and CDR2 FQGNSA. Trimming cost V 5 bases and J 10 bases, with 21 bases left between them. This CDR3 is CASSTRGVAWGSPLHF. As DNA, the CDR3 is TGTGCCAGCAGCACAAGAGGGGTCGCCTGGGGATCACCCCTCCACTTT.

The chain joins TRBV10-1 to TRBJ2-7; 7 bases are a match to TRBD1. Germline CDR1 is WNHNN and CDR2 is SYGVQD (reference sequence). This CDR3 comprises 13 residues. Unmatched junction bases numbered 7, after V lost 7 bases and J lost 4 bases. The CDR3 DNA reads as TGCGCCAGCACAACAACAGGGGATTACGAGCAGTACTTC. Protein product: CASTTTGDYEQYF.

The gene calls are TRBV29-1 and TRBJ1-1; D uncertain. The CDR3 loop spans 13 amino acids. Germline loops: CDR1 SQVTM, CDR2 ANQGSEA. Trimming took off 2 bases at V and 0 bases at J, with 7 bases between the two ends. Here the CDR3 DNA reads TGCAGCGTTGAAAGGAAAATGAACACTGAAGCTTTCTTT. It is translated as CSVERKMNTEAFF. Looking up the rest from reference TRBV29-1 and TRBJ1-1 gives the full variable domain: SAVISQKPSRDICQRGTSLTIQCQVDSQVTMMFWYRQQPGQSLTLIATANQGSEATYESGFVIDKFPISRPNLTFSTLTVSNMSPEDSSIYLCSVERKMNTEAFFGQGTRLTVV.

The chain links TRBV5-1 to TRBJ2-1; perhaps D is TRBD1 or TRBD2 (6 bases each). This CDR3 region has 14 residues. The ends were cut back, 7 bases at V and 9 bases at J, with 20 bases in the middle. Germline V gene data show CDR1 as SGHRS and CDR2 as YFSETQ. The CDR3 sequence is CASGGPPDGGEQFF. CDR3 sequence (DNA): TGCGCCAGCGGGGGGCCCCCTGACGGCGGTGAGCAGTTCTTC.

V gene TRBV6-5 combines with J gene TRBJ1-1, with 9 bases fitting TRBD1. The length of the CDR3 is 15 residues. Germline-derived CDR1 and CDR2 are MNHEY and SVGAGI. V was pared by 6 bases and J by 4 bases, with 9 bases of the junction left unmatched. In DNA, the CDR3 is TGTGCCAGCAGCGAGTACAGGGGGCGCAGCACTGAAGCTTTCTTT. Translation: CASSEYRGRSTEAFF.

This chain connects TRBV11-2 to TRBJ1-1; D possibly corresponds to TRBD1 (5 bases). Trimming removed 0 bases at V and 7 bases at J, with 18 bases between. CDR3 length equals 16 residues. Germline V gene sequence: CDR1 SGHAT, CDR2 FQNNGV. CDR3 nucleotides: TGTGCCAGCAGCTTAGATAGAGGGCACGGGACCTTTGAAGCTTTCTTT. It yields the protein CASSLDRGHGTFEAFF.

The chain joins TRBV30 to TRBJ1-2, with D possibly TRBD1 on 6 matching bases. V dropped 0 bases and J dropped 0 bases, with 8 bases sitting between them. The CDR3 is 14 amino acids. The V gene's germline CDR1 is GTSNPN and CDR2 SVGIG (reference sequence). Here the CDR3 reads CAWSVGQPNYGYTF. In nucleotides, the CDR3 is TGTGCCTGGAGTGTGGGACAACCTAACTATGGCTACACCTTC.

The V gene is TRBV12-5, the J gene TRBJ2-5, with 9 bases aligning to TRBD1. Germline V CDR1 and CDR2: LGHNT, FRNRAP. The CDR3 spans 16 residues. The ends lost 3 bases at V and 2 bases at J; junction bases unmatched: 7. As DNA, the CDR3 is TGTGCTAGTGGTTTAGGGGACAGGGTACCTCAAGAGACCCAGTACTTC. Amino acids: CASGLGDRVPQETQYF.

This chain links TRBV9 with TRBJ2-1; 7 bases are a match to TRBD1. Germline trimming cut 0 bases from V and 5 bases from J; bases unmatched to any gene: 8. The CDR3 contains 16 residues. Germline assignment: CDR1 SGDLS and CDR2 YYNGEE. CDR3 bases: TGTGCCAGCAGCGTAGACCCCGGGACAGTCCACAATGAGCAGTTCTTC. Its translation is CASSVDPGTVHNEQFF.

The chain employs TRBV6-5 and TRBJ2-7, with D hard to call. The germline gives CDR1 MNHEY, CDR2 SVGAGI. The length of the CDR3 is 11 residues. The V end was cut by 6 bases, the J end by 3 bases, with 6 bases between. The CDR3 reads CASSTLYEQYF. CDR3 nucleotides: TGTGCCAGCAGCACCCTCTACGAGCAGTACTTC.

This chain connects TRBV5-1 to TRBJ1-3; D unclear. The CDR3 loop spans 14 amino acids. Looked up from germline, CDR1 is SGHRS and CDR2 is YFSETQ. V lost 4 bases and J lost 0, with 8 bases in between. Written as DNA, the CDR3 is TGCGCCAGCAGCCCAGGCAACTCTGGAAACACCATATATTTT. It translates to CASSPGNSGNTIYF.

This sequence joins TRBV9 and TRBJ2-1; no clear D. The CDR3 loop spans 13 amino acids. V was clipped by 4 bases and J by 9 bases, with 14 bases between them. Germline CDR1 reads SGDLS; CDR2 reads YYNGEE. The CDR3 reads CASSPTSGFEQFF. In DNA, the CDR3 is TGTGCCAGCAGCCCTACCTCCGGTTTTGAGCAGTTCTTC. Together with reference TRBV9 and TRBJ2-1, the CDR3 gives the full variable domain: DSGVTQTPKHLITATGQRVTLRCSPRSGDLSVYWYQQSLDQGLQFLIQYYNGEERAKGNILERFSAQQFPDLHSELNLSSLELGDSALYFCASSPTSGFEQFFGPGTRLTVL.

The gene calls are TRBV7-9 and TRBJ2-3; perhaps TRBD2 as D (5 bases). Deletions cut 5 bases from V and 0 bases from J, with 12 bases between. The CDR3 covers 15 residues. From germline, CDR1 is SEHNR and CDR2 FQNEAQ (reference sequence). CDR3 DNA: TGTGCCAGCAGCCGGACGGCGGGTAGCACAGATACGCAGTATTTT. This gives the protein CASSRTAGSTDTQYF.

This chain connects TRBV4-1 to TRBJ1-1; the D is unclear. This CDR3 is built from 15 residues. In germline, CDR1 is MGHRA, CDR2 YSYEKL. The V end lost 1 base, the J end lost 1 base, and 10 bases lay between the germline ends. The CDR3 loop is CASSQVPDTNTEAFF. In nucleotides, the CDR3 is TGCGCCAGCAGCCAAGTCCCAGACACGAACACTGAAGCTTTCTTT.

This chain joins TRBV18 and TRBJ1-3, with 8 nucleotides matching TRBD1. The trim removed 3 bases at V and 0 bases at J, leaving 7 bases unmatched. The CDR3 length is 17 residues. Per the germline V gene, CDR1 is KGHSH and CDR2 is LQKENI. The CDR3 region has the DNA TGTGCCAGCTCACCGCGTGGACAGGGCAACTCTGGAAACACCATATATTTT. Translating gives CASSPRGQGNSGNTIYF.

CDR3 DNA: TGTGCCAGCAGTGAGCGGACGTACGAGCAGTACTTC. Translation: CASSERTYEQYF. The chain carries TRBV6-1 and TRBJ2-7, with D unresolved. The CDR3 is 12 residues long. The V end lost 3 bases, the J end lost 4 bases, and 7 bases lay between the germline ends. Germline V gene sequence: CDR1 MNHNS, CDR2 SASEGT.

The chain couples TRBV30 to TRBJ2-1; 10 bases match TRBD2. The CDR3 consists of 14 residues. The germline gives CDR1 GTSNPN, CDR2 SVGIG (reference sequence). The J segment lost 0 bases and the V segment lost 6 bases, leaving 2 bases of the junction unmatched. For the CDR3, the DNA is TGTGCCTGTATAGCGGGAGGCTCCTACAATGAGCAGTTCTTC. This translates into CACIAGGSYNEQFF. The full variable domain, with the rest looked up from reference TRBV30 and TRBJ2-1, is SQTIHQWPATLVQPVGSPLSLECTVEGTSNPNLYWYRQAAGRGLQLLFYSVGIGQISSEVPQNLSASRPQDRQFILSSKKLLLSDSGFYLCACIAGGSYNEQFFGPGTRLTVL.

The chain combines TRBV27 with TRBJ2-7; 12 positions match TRBD2. J gave up 5 bases and V 0 bases, and 8 bases lay outside the gene matches. This CDR3 contains 17 residues. The germline gives CDR1 MNHEY, CDR2 SMNVEV (reference sequence). The CDR3 DNA reads as TGTGCCAGCAGTTTATCCCGGACTAGCGGGACTCTGAACGAGCAGTACTTC. The encoded protein is CASSLSRTSGTLNEQYF.